A selection of T cell receptor beta chains follows, all from one sample in a study of T cell repertoires in cytomegalovirus infection. Antigens of these TCRs are unknown. TCRdb called the reads again in MiXCR, with one record for every CDR3 protein. The sample contains about 60,000 distinct CDR3 sequences, 33% of which appear only once. Sequenced input: PBMCs, sequenced either directly or after in vitro stimulation (not recorded which). The receptors stem from a human donor in good health (CMV status not recorded). Some clones in this sample may be carry-over from other donors' samples. Each CDR3 is given with its conserved first and last residue. D genes are given only for firm matches. Where a row states a size, it is once, few, many or the class of an expanded clone; other rows omit it.

v_gene: TRBV24-1
d_gene: .
j_gene: TRBJ2-1
abundance: .
CDR3nt: TGTGCCACCAGTGATCTACAGGGCGCGGGCACCCGGTGTGAGCAGTTCTTC
CDR3aa: CATSDLQGAGTRCEQFF

v_gene: TRBV5-4
d_gene: .
j_gene: TRBJ2-1
abundance: few
CDR3nt: TGTGCCAGCAGCTTCTCAACCTCCTACAATGAGCAGTTCTTC
CDR3aa: CASSFSTSYNEQFF

v_gene: TRBV5-1
d_gene: TRBD2
j_gene: TRBJ2-7
abundance: few
CDR3nt: TGCGCCAGCAGCGCCGATTGGGAGGGTGGCGAGCAGTACTTC
CDR3aa: CASSADWEGGEQYF

v_gene: TRBV28
d_gene: .
j_gene: TRBJ2-3
abundance: .
CDR3nt: TGTGCCAGCAGTTTGAACACAGATACGCAGTATTTT
CDR3aa: CASSLNTDTQYF

v_gene: TRBV18
d_gene: .
j_gene: TRBJ2-7
abundance: .
CDR3nt: TGTGCCAGCTCTCACAATTCGGAAGGGTCCTACGAGCAGTACTTC
CDR3aa: CASSHNSEGSYEQYF

v_gene: TRBV5-6
d_gene: .
j_gene: TRBJ1-2
abundance: .
CDR3nt: TGTGCCAGCAGCTTGGGGACCAGCTATGGCTACACCTTC
CDR3aa: CASSLGTSYGYTF

v_gene: TRBV29-1
d_gene: TRBD2
j_gene: TRBJ2-3
abundance: .
CDR3nt: TGCAGCGTCGGGAGGGTAGATACGCAGTATTTT
CDR3aa: CSVGRVDTQYF

v_gene: TRBV6-8
d_gene: .
j_gene: TRBJ2-4
abundance: once
CDR3nt: TGTGCCAGCGAGCCCCGTCGGGAGAAGGGGAACATTCAGTACTTC
CDR3aa: CASEPRREKGNIQYF

v_gene: TRBV29-1
d_gene: .
j_gene: TRBJ1-1
abundance: once
CDR3nt: TGCAGCGGTCAGAACACTGAAGCTTTCTTT
CDR3aa: CSGQNTEAFF

v_gene: TRBV28
d_gene: TRBD1
j_gene: TRBJ1-5
abundance: few
CDR3nt: TGTGCCAGCAGAACAGGGGGGCAGCCCCAGCATTTT
CDR3aa: CASRTGGQPQHF

v_gene: TRBV12-3/TRBV12-4
d_gene: .
j_gene: TRBJ2-1
abundance: .
CDR3nt: TGTGCCAGCAGTTTGCGCGTGGGCAATGAGCAGTTCTTC
CDR3aa: CASSLRVGNEQFF

v_gene: TRBV4-3
d_gene: .
j_gene: TRBJ1-4
abundance: .
CDR3nt: TGCGCCAGCAGCCAAGAGTCGGATGGAAATGAAAAACTGTTTTTT
CDR3aa: CASSQESDGNEKLFF

v_gene: TRBV7-2
d_gene: TRBD2
j_gene: TRBJ2-7
abundance: .
CDR3nt: TGTGCCAGCAGCCTAGTGGGCGCGGGAGGTGGTGAGCAGTACTTC
CDR3aa: CASSLVGAGGGEQYF

v_gene: TRBV29-1
d_gene: TRBD2
j_gene: TRBJ2-5
abundance: .
CDR3nt: TGCAGCGCGCGGGGGGGGCCGGACAGATACGGAGAGACCCAGTACTTC
CDR3aa: CSARGGPDRYGETQYF

v_gene: TRBV4-1
d_gene: .
j_gene: TRBJ1-5
abundance: .
CDR3nt: TGCGCCAGCAGCCCCAGTTTGGGGCCCACGGTCCCCCAGCATTTT
CDR3aa: CASSPSLGPTVPQHF

v_gene: TRBV6-5
d_gene: .
j_gene: TRBJ1-3
abundance: .
CDR3nt: TGTGCCAGCACGAGGGGGGGCTCTGGAAACACCATATATTTT
CDR3aa: CASTRGGSGNTIYF

v_gene: TRBV15
d_gene: .
j_gene: TRBJ2-5
abundance: .
CDR3nt: TGTGCCACCAGCAGAGTATCGGCGGGGAGAGAGACCCAGTACTTC
CDR3aa: CATSRVSAGRETQYF

v_gene: TRBV15
d_gene: .
j_gene: TRBJ2-7
abundance: .
CDR3nt: TGTGCCACCAGCAGAGAAACCCCAGCGGGCGCGGGCTACGAGCAGTACTTC
CDR3aa: CATSRETPAGAGYEQYF

v_gene: TRBV30
d_gene: .
j_gene: TRBJ1-1
abundance: few
CDR3nt: TGTGCCTGGAGTGTACTGGAGATTGAAGCTTTCTTT
CDR3aa: CAWSVLEIEAFF

v_gene: TRBV27
d_gene: .
j_gene: TRBJ1-6
abundance: .
CDR3nt: TGTGCCAGCAGTCCCAATATACGGAGACCCCTCCACTTT
CDR3aa: CASSPNIRRPLHF

v_gene: TRBV7-2
d_gene: TRBD2
j_gene: TRBJ2-7
abundance: few
CDR3nt: TGTGCCAGCAGCTCCTGGGGCGGGAGGGCGGGGGCCTCCTACGAGCAGTACTTC
CDR3aa: CASSSWGGRAGASYEQYF

v_gene: TRBV20-1
d_gene: .
j_gene: TRBJ1-1
abundance: .
CDR3nt: TGCAGTGCTGAGGGGGGAAGGACTGAAGCTTTCTTT
CDR3aa: CSAEGGRTEAFF

v_gene: TRBV12-3/TRBV12-4
d_gene: TRBD1
j_gene: TRBJ2-2
abundance: .
CDR3nt: TGTGCCAGCAGCAGACAGGGGATGGGCACCGGGGAGCTGTTTTTT
CDR3aa: CASSRQGMGTGELFF

v_gene: TRBV7-6
d_gene: .
j_gene: TRBJ2-1
abundance: .
CDR3nt: TGTGCCAGCAGCTTAGTAGGCGGTGGGAATGAGCAGTTCTTC
CDR3aa: CASSLVGGGNEQFF

v_gene: TRBV4-1
d_gene: .
j_gene: TRBJ1-5
abundance: many
CDR3nt: TGCGCCAGCAGCCAAGTGTTGGCCCACAATCAGCCCCAGCATTTT
CDR3aa: CASSQVLAHNQPQHF

v_gene: TRBV7-9
d_gene: .
j_gene: TRBJ2-7
abundance: many
CDR3nt: TGTGCCAGCAGCCTAGGCCGGGGGCCTTGGGGCGAGCAGTACTTC
CDR3aa: CASSLGRGPWGEQYF

v_gene: TRBV4-1
d_gene: .
j_gene: TRBJ2-1
abundance: .
CDR3nt: TGCGCCAGCAGCCAAGATCGCGGGGTCTACAATGAGCAGTTCTTC
CDR3aa: CASSQDRGVYNEQFF

v_gene: TRBV11-2
d_gene: TRBD2
j_gene: TRBJ2-5
abundance: few
CDR3nt: TGTGCCAGCAGCTTAGTCTCTAGCGGGAGAGAGACCCAGTACTTC
CDR3aa: CASSLVSSGRETQYF

v_gene: TRBV6-1
d_gene: .
j_gene: TRBJ2-6
abundance: .
CDR3nt: TGTGCCAGCAGTGGGACCTCCTCTGGGGCCAACGTCCTGACTTTC
CDR3aa: CASSGTSSGANVLTF

v_gene: TRBV30
d_gene: .
j_gene: TRBJ1-5
abundance: .
CDR3nt: TGTGCCTGGAGTCGAGGGGAGAGCAATCAGCCCCAGCATTTT
CDR3aa: CAWSRGESNQPQHF

v_gene: TRBV20-1
d_gene: .
j_gene: TRBJ2-1
abundance: .
CDR3nt: TGCAGTGCTTTAAGGGATGAGCAGTTCTTC
CDR3aa: CSALRDEQFF

v_gene: TRBV20-1
d_gene: .
j_gene: TRBJ2-7
abundance: few
CDR3nt: TGCAGTGCTAGAGACCCATTGAGTTCAGCCTACGAGCAGTACTTC
CDR3aa: CSARDPLSSAYEQYF

v_gene: TRBV5-4
d_gene: TRBD2
j_gene: TRBJ2-1
abundance: few
CDR3nt: TGTGCCAGCAGGTTAGCGGGGGGTTACAATGAGCAGTTCTTC
CDR3aa: CASRLAGGYNEQFF

v_gene: TRBV7-2
d_gene: .
j_gene: TRBJ2-7
abundance: few
CDR3nt: TGTGCCAGCAGCTTACTAGGGCGGTTATCCTACGAGCAGTACTTC
CDR3aa: CASSLLGRLSYEQYF

v_gene: TRBV7-4
d_gene: .
j_gene: TRBJ2-5
abundance: once
CDR3nt: TGTGCCAGCAGCTCACTCCGCGACAGACAAGAGACCCAGTACTTC
CDR3aa: CASSSLRDRQETQYF

v_gene: TRBV7-6
d_gene: .
j_gene: TRBJ2-3
abundance: few
CDR3nt: TGTGCCAGCAGCCCAGGTGGAGGCCCTGCCGATACGCAGTATTTT
CDR3aa: CASSPGGGPADTQYF

v_gene: TRBV2
d_gene: .
j_gene: TRBJ1-3
abundance: .
CDR3nt: TGTGCCAGCACGGGCACGGATGGAAACACCATATATTTT
CDR3aa: CASTGTDGNTIYF

v_gene: TRBV7-2
d_gene: .
j_gene: TRBJ2-2
abundance: few
CDR3nt: TGTGCCAGCCCCGACCTTAACGGAGATAAGCAGCTACGGGGCTTGCGGGAGAACACCGGGGAGCTGTTTTTT
CDR3aa: CASPDLNGDKQLRGLRENTGELFF